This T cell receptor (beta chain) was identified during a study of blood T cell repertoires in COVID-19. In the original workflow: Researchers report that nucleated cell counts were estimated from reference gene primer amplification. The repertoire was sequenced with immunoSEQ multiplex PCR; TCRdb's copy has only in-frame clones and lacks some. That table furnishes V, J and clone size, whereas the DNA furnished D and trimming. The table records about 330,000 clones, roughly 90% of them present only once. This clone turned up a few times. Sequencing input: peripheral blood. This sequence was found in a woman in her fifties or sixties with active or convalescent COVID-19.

CDR3 region: CASTRGGQEEKLFF. The CDR3 region has the DNA TGTGCCAGCACCCGAGGAGGGCAAGAAGAAAAACTGTTTTTT. This sequence joins TRBV7-9 and TRBJ1-4, with D unclear. In germline, CDR1 is SEHNR, CDR2 FQNEAQ (reference sequence). The CDR3 is 14 amino acids. V lost 7 bases, J lost 8 bases, and 17 bases lay in between.